This T cell receptor beta chain was captured by sequencing in a study of identical twins. Study conclusions and caveats: In beta out-of-frame sequences, the excess sharing between twins was weaker. Cord blood's abundant beta clonotypes had fewer insertions, unlike memory repertoires. Analyses of zero insertions could be partly confounded by invariant MAIT and iNKT cells.

Template switching, a step in the protocol, added a universal primer site, and cDNA carried unique molecular identifiers. MiXCR was run by TCRdb on the 5' RACE reads, yielding one entry per CDR3 protein. Of some 630,000 distinct CDR3 sequences listed, around 7.5% were seen once; the top ten hold 1.5% to 2%. Germline V CDR1 and CDR2: LGHDT, YNNKEL (reference sequence). The CDR3 is 17 residues long. The junction had 11 bases not matched to a gene; V was cut back by 4 bases and J by 4 bases. With respect to this clonotype: The antigen is not known.

The same data also went into a second study, on yellow fever vaccine responses in identical twins.

This rearrangement joins TRBV3-1 to TRBJ2-2, with TRBD2 matching 8 bases. The sample consisted of PBMCs. The source of this sequence is a woman between 18 and 29 years old in good health. CDR3 protein: CASSPQLRGGRTGELFF. The CDR3 DNA reads TGTGCCAGCAGCCCTCAATTACGGGGGGGGCGCACCGGGGAGCTGTTTTTT.